This TCR beta chain is from a study of cytomegalovirus exposure and HLA in healthy donors (dated by TCRdb to 2015 to 2018). Study-wide context: An earlier analysis of under 600 of the donors reported about 250 Gb of sequence data and 117 million unique TCR beta sequences from 150 million to 200 million T cells. An early release covering 500 to 750 HLA-typed donors comprised 300 to 350 gigabases of sequencing data and 85 million to 100 million unique TCR sequences. The genetic ancestry cluster associated with self-reported Caucasian donors included around 76% of the roughly 390 genotyped donors. The study aimed to test whether signatures of past pathogen exposure could be identified by cataloging public T cell receptors. Using immunosequencing, the study profiled T cell repertoires from roughly 650 subjects and related those repertoires to cytomegalovirus serostatus. In addition to the first cohort of around 670 subjects, a separate validation cohort of 100 to 150 different subjects was used. The study combined high-throughput TCR immunosequencing, statistical association of individual TCRs with disease status, and machine learning to predict cytomegalovirus infection status. A later analysis re-analyzed previously published TCR beta repertoires from several hundred donors and added high-resolution HLA genotyping to study TCR occurrence patterns. Rather than drawing on any new phenotypic data, the later analysis identified candidate immune exposures from TCR beta sequences and the way those sequences occurred across donors. To decide whether each TCR beta V gene segment behaved as functional or pseudogenic, an earlier analysis of some 600 of the donors relied on high-throughput TCR beta sequencing. Donor age, sex, ethnicity and CMV serostatus were collected together with the repertoire data. Genome-wide SNP genotypes for about 55% of the 666 donors were used in a later genetic analysis, which treated that subset as a discovery cohort. All discovery cohort repertoires had been generated on a single sequencing platform. HLA typing included class I and class II loci at four-digit resolution. The number of donors typed differed by locus, with about 629-640 for A, B, C, DRB1 and DQB1, more than 500 for DQA1, over 600 for DPA1, and around 430 for DPB1. A handful of DR-DQ haplotypes were handled as single units for association and clustering because linkage in the cohort was strong. Among over 350 genotyped donors of the cohort, an average of about 240,000 unique TCR beta nucleotide sequences were sequenced per donor, roughly 18% of them non-productive.

Points on this clone: It lacks a known antigen.

The paper as a whole reports these results and caveats: The authors suggested that the approach could potentially be generalized to other disease states and immunological phenotypes. According to a later analysis, parvovirus B19, influenza, CMV and Epstein-Barr virus appeared linked to several top co-occurrence clusters. The cohort was sequenced for TCR beta chains only, and without alpha or paired-chain data the features that could be detected were limited. A further reported finding was that TCR beta sequences accurately predicted the HLA-A and HLA-B alleles for most subjects in the first cohort. A cluster of highly shared sequence variants was judged likely to represent a technical artifact of the sequencing pipeline. Most CMV-associated TCR beta chains appeared to be HLA-restricted in a later analysis, and the HLA associations seemed to be driven largely by CMV exposure. Linkage disequilibrium might explain the correlated functional status among segregating V segments, but an unknown experimental factor could not be ruled out. Compared with the roughly 700-donor mean, donors in an Asian-associated ancestry cluster had fewer N-insertions in productive TCRs, according to a later genetic analysis. The classifier was reported to diagnose cytomegalovirus status with high specificity and sensitivity in both the original cohort and the validation cohort. Around 16 rarely observed V segments, including chromosome 9 orphons, were excluded from the earlier analysis of some 590 of the donors because counts were too low. According to a later analysis, TCR association rates differed among HLA loci, with DRB1 alleles showing the most associated TCRs and HLA-C alleles showing the fewest. A few of the identified cytomegalovirus-associated TCR beta chains were confirmed in vitro to be specific for cytomegalovirus antigens. Some IMGT-functional V segments, including TRBV6-2 and TRBV6-3, could not be distinguished by the 87-base-pair reads and were therefore excluded. When HLA alleles, especially DR and DQ, strongly co-occurred, TCR associations were difficult to assign to individual alleles. V-gene and J-gene trimming of TCR beta chains was associated with a missense DCLRE1C variant in a later genetic analysis, and the association was replicated in an independent cohort. In an earlier analysis of roughly 500 of the donors, most TCR beta V segments appeared in productive rearrangements about 87% or about 30% of the time, broadly matching IMGT annotations. The study gave a list of over 150 TCR beta chains associated with cytomegalovirus. In a later analysis, some 18,000 TCR beta sequences were associated with specific HLA alleles at a false discovery rate of 0.05. For the cohort, immune exposure information was limited to CMV serostatus. Because HLA typing was missing for some donors at each locus, association tests included only the typed subset. Most TCR sequences were seen in very few donors, while some public TCRs were found in many individuals. Presence/absence analyses assumed roughly uniform sequencing depth across donors, an assumption that may not hold. In a later analysis, HLA-associated TCR beta chains showed more clonal expansion and lower generation probabilities than non-associated chains that were equally common.

For CDR1 and CDR2, the germline V gene lists ENHRY and SYGVKD. Relative to germline, V is 4 bases shorter and J is 3 bases shorter, with 10 bases between their ends. The CDR3 numbers 14 residues from cysteine through phenylalanine. Just CDR3 DNA is preserved here, 42 bases in frame from base 1. The cohort consisted of approximately 690 healthy bone marrow donors. All cohort members were sampled while nominally healthy, although unrecorded immune exposures were likely present. The donor tested CMV seronegative, placing the donor among the roughly 400 seronegative members of the cohort. Every donor gave a peripheral blood sample, and the peripheral blood mononuclear cells from that sample were used for TCR beta sequencing. Genomic DNA was extracted from the blood cell samples with the Qiagen DNeasy Blood Extraction Kit. Library preparation was by the immunoSEQ multiplex PCR assay. A mixture of 60 forward primers for TCR Vbeta segments and 13 reverse primers for TCR Jbeta segments was used in the multiplex PCR. A multiplex PCR assay on genomic DNA amplified the CDR3 region of rearranged TCR beta genes. Amplified TCR beta libraries were sequenced as 87-base-pair reads on the Illumina HiSeq System. The paper's processing steps were these. Across the 500 to 750 repertoires, a later analysis counted approximately 75 million unique TCR beta chains, 9 million to 14 million of which were shared by at least two donors. Raw reads were error-corrected and collapsed into unique sequences by a nearest-neighbor algorithm in which closely related sequences were merged to remove PCR and sequencing errors. CDR3 sequences were aligned to IMGT reference sequences to assign V, D and J gene segments. Each retained sequence needed at least a six-nucleotide match to both a V gene segment and a J gene segment. A rearrangement was called productive if the CDR3 had no stop codons and remained in frame with V and J, and every other rearrangement was called non-productive. CDR3 was defined by IMGT convention, running from the second conserved V-encoded cysteine to the conserved J-encoded phenylalanine. In an earlier analysis of 587 of the donors, sequences lacking an unambiguous match to a single V gene segment were excluded. In an earlier analysis of 450 to 700 of the donors, V segments were called functional above 56.7% productive rearrangements and were called segregating when the between-donor standard deviation exceeded 5%. To diagnose cytomegalovirus status from the catalog of TCR beta chain sequences, a statistical classification framework was built. In a later analysis, TCR nucleotide sequences were compared against IMGT/GENE-DB human TR gene sequences so that V and J genes could be assigned. The TCRdist pipeline was used in a later analysis to assign CDR3 sequences and most-parsimonious VDJ recombination scenarios. A later analysis defined each TCR beta chain by its CDR3 amino acid sequence plus V-gene family, and excluded reads lacking a unique V-gene family. To address suspected cross-contamination and a sequencing artifact, a later analysis removed approximately 600 highly shared, low-generation-probability nucleotide sequences. A later analysis calculated a clonal expansion index for each public chain from normalized within-repertoire ranks of inferred template counts. Generation probabilities in a later analysis came from a VDJ recombination model fitted to out-of-frame rearrangements, and those results were checked against IGoR. Hypergeometric tests were used in a later analysis to score TCR-TCR, TCR-HLA and TCR-CMV co-occurrence, with a repertoire-size bias correction applied to the TCR pairs. In a later analysis, false discovery rates were estimated by permuting HLA or CMV assignments 20 times. In a later analysis, co-occurring TCRs were grouped using DBSCAN, with TCRdist sequence similarity added in when clustering inside HLA-allele-positive subsets. Repertoires with fewer than 30,000 or more than 120,000 public chains were left out of co-occurrence clustering, as were a few repertoires with anomalous nucleotide sharing. This is the immuneACCESS table as TCRdb keeps it, with only in-frame sequences that have V and J called. A part of the clones is gone; compared with another copy, unresolved V genes explain less than half, and the rest is unexplained. D and trimming come from the DNA, and the V and J calls and clone size come from that table. The sample's records list about 130,000 clones. The top ten constitute around 1.6% of the sample.

The chain is assembled from TRBV10-3 and TRBJ1-3; the D gene is possibly TRBD1, with 6 bases matching. Sequencing input: PBMCs. This receptor was taken from a man in his late teens or twenties in good health and CMV-seronegative. DNA sequence: TGTGCCATCAGTGGAAAGGGGGATGGAAACACCATATATTTT. This gives the protein CAISGKGDGNTIYF.